The rows below give T cell receptor beta chains drawn from one sample of a study of cytotoxic CD8 clonotypes in ibrutinib-treated CLL. Clones were read by immunoSEQ multiplex PCR, and TCRdb kept only the in-frame ones, dropping some. The data show around 16,000 clones, around 63% seen once. Here the sequenced sample was PBMCs, taken before ibrutinib treatment. All receptors come from a human donor with chronic lymphocytic leukemia. The CDR3 runs from the conserved cysteine through the conserved F or W. Each record gives: CDR3 DNA, CDR3 protein, clone size, V gene, J gene, D gene. A D gene is named only where the DNA matches it firmly. Only some rows state a clone size, as once, few, many or a class for expanded clones.

TGTGCCAGCAGTTTTATTGAGGACACTGAAGCTTTCTTT,CASSFIEDTEAFF,.,TRBV7-9,TRBJ1-1,.
TGTGCCAGTAGTTGGTTTGGAGAAGTCGAGCTGTTTTTT,CASSWFGEVELFF,.,TRBV19,TRBJ2-2,.
TGTGCCAGCAGTGAAGATACTAGCGGGCCTTACTACGAGCAGTACTTC,CASSEDTSGPYYEQYF,.,TRBV10-3,TRBJ2-7,TRBD2
TGTGCCAGCAGTCGACAGTACGAGCAGTACTTC,CASSRQYEQYF,.,TRBV6-1,TRBJ2-7,.
TGTGCCAGCAGCTTAACAGGGGGCGGGTCACCCCTCCACTTT,CASSLTGGGSPLHF,.,TRBV7-9,TRBJ1-6,TRBD1
TGTGCCTGGACCCTAGCCGGGACAGGTAATGAAAAACTGTTTTTT,CAWTLAGTGNEKLFF,.,TRBV30,TRBJ1-4,TRBD1
TGTGCCTGGGACACGGGGGGGAGCGACTACGAGCAGTACTTC,CAWDTGGSDYEQYF,.,TRBV30,TRBJ2-7,TRBD2
TGTGCCAGCAGCTTGGAAGGTCAGCCCCAGCATTTT,CASSLEGQPQHF,few,TRBV7-9,TRBJ1-5,.
TGTGCCAGCTCACGTGGACTAGCGGGGGCCCAAGAGACCCAGTACTTC,CASSRGLAGAQETQYF,.,TRBV18,TRBJ2-5,TRBD2
TGTGCCAGCAGCAGGCGGCTGGGGCTCGAGCAGTACTTC,CASSRRLGLEQYF,.,TRBV9,TRBJ2-7,.
TGTGCCAGCAGGCTTAAGGGGACAGACTATGGCTACACCTTC,CASRLKGTDYGYTF,.,TRBV2,TRBJ1-2,TRBD1
TGTGCCAGCAGCAAAAGCGCCACAGGGGGCTTTTTAGGGGGAAACACCATATATTTT,CASSKSATGGFLGGNTIYF,.,TRBV21-1,TRBJ1-3,.
TGTGCCAGCAGCCCACGGGGGAGGAGCGGGGGATCCCAAGAGACCCAGTACTTC,CASSPRGRSGGSQETQYF,.,TRBV7-9,TRBJ2-5,TRBD2
TGTGCCAGCAGCGGTGGACAGGGGCCCGTGACCCAGTACTTC,CASSGGQGPVTQYF,.,TRBV9,TRBJ2-5,TRBD1
TGTGCCAGCAGACAGGGAGGGGGGAACACTGAAGCTTTCTTT,CASRQGGGNTEAFF,medium-sized,TRBV25-1,TRBJ1-1,.
TGTGCCAGCAGCACCACAGATACGCAGTATTTT,CASSTTDTQYF,.,TRBV7-2,TRBJ2-3,.
TGTGCCAGCAGCGGTCTAGCGGGGAGGTCCTCTAGCACAGATACGCAGTATTTT,CASSGLAGRSSSTDTQYF,.,TRBV9,TRBJ2-3,TRBD2
TGCGCCAGCAGCCAAGATGAGCGAACCGGGGAGCTGTTTTTT,CASSQDERTGELFF,.,TRBV4-1,TRBJ2-2,.
TGTGCCAGCAGCATTAAGGCGAGCGGCACCGGGGAGCTGTTTTTT,CASSIKASGTGELFF,.,TRBV11-1,TRBJ2-2,.
TGTGCCAGCAGCAAAGTTGCCCCTCAAGAGACCCAGTACTTC,CASSKVAPQETQYF,once,TRBV21-1,TRBJ2-5,.
TGTGCCAGCAGTTCCACTTTGGAGGGACCCGAGCAGTACTTC,CASSSTLEGPEQYF,.,TRBV28,TRBJ2-7,.
TGCGCCAGCAGCCAAGATGAGGCGACTCGGGGTTACAATGAGCAGTTCTTC,CASSQDEATRGYNEQFF,.,TRBV4-3,TRBJ2-1,.
TGTGCCAGCTCACCGACAGGGGGGAGCTACGAGCAGTACTTC,CASSPTGGSYEQYF,once,TRBV18,TRBJ2-7,TRBD1
TGTGCCAGCAGCCTCGGACAGGGTGACTACAATGAGCAGTTCTTC,CASSLGQGDYNEQFF,.,TRBV7-6,TRBJ2-1,TRBD1
TGCAGCCTCGAAAGACAGGGTGCGGGGACTGAAGCTTTCTTT,CSLERQGAGTEAFF,.,TRBV29-1,TRBJ1-1,TRBD1
TGTGCCAGCAGCGCGGGGGGTACCACAGATACGCAGTATTTT,CASSAGGTTDTQYF,.,TRBV2,TRBJ2-3,TRBD2
TGTGCCAGCAGCTTATGGGTAGCGGGGGGCACAGATACGCAGTATTTT,CASSLWVAGGTDTQYF,.,TRBV7-3,TRBJ2-3,TRBD2
TGTGCCAGCAGTTACCGGGGGTTGAACACTGAAGCTTTCTTT,CASSYRGLNTEAFF,.,TRBV6-6,TRBJ1-1,.
TGTGCCAGCACCCTAGCTATCGGAAACATTCAGTACTTC,CASTLAIGNIQYF,.,TRBV6-1,TRBJ2-4,.
TGTGCCAGCAGCAAAGTTTCAGGGGATGACGGTCAGCAGTTCTTC,CASSKVSGDDGQQFF,.,TRBV21-1,TRBJ2-1,.
TGTGCTAGTTACGGGGTTTCGGGAAACACCATATATTTT,CASYGVSGNTIYF,few,TRBV12-5,TRBJ1-3,.
TGCAGCGTCCGAGGTGGACAGGGTGAATATGGCTACACCTTC,CSVRGGQGEYGYTF,few,TRBV29-1,TRBJ1-2,TRBD1
TGTGCCAGCAGCCCCGGTACAGGGGGCGCCTATGGCTACACCTTC,CASSPGTGGAYGYTF,.,TRBV11-3,TRBJ1-2,TRBD1
TGTGCCAGCAGTGAGTTGGCGGACTCCTACAATGAGCAGTTCTTC,CASSELADSYNEQFF,.,TRBV6-4,TRBJ2-1,.
TGTGCCAGCAGCTTACCGAGCTCCAATGAGCAGTTCTTC,CASSLPSSNEQFF,.,TRBV7-2,TRBJ2-1,.
TGCGCCAGCAGCCGAGGGACAGGGGAAAGTGGCTACACCTTC,CASSRGTGESGYTF,.,TRBV4-1,TRBJ1-2,TRBD1
TGTGCCAGCAGTGAATATGGAACCCGGACAGGGGGCGCGGAGACCCAGTACTTC,CASSEYGTRTGGAETQYF,.,TRBV25-1,TRBJ2-5,TRBD1
TGTGCCAGCAGCAAAGTTCAGGGCAACTATGGCTACACCTTC,CASSKVQGNYGYTF,.,TRBV21-1,TRBJ1-2,.
TGTGCCAGCAGCTTAGCGATAAGGCTCTCTGGGGCCAACGTCCTGACTTTC,CASSLAIRLSGANVLTF,.,TRBV7-2,TRBJ2-6,.
TGTGCCAGCAGTGATGGGCTTTCGATTAACTATGGCTACACCTTC,CASSDGLSINYGYTF,.,TRBV25-1,TRBJ1-2,.
.,CTSYGCRKRPETQYF,.,TRBV1,TRBJ2-5,.
TGTGCCAGTAGTATTGGACTAAAAGAGACCCAGTACTTC,CASSIGLKETQYF,.,TRBV19,TRBJ2-5,.
TGTGCCAGTAGTAATTTAGCGGTAGGTAGCTCCTACAATGAGCAGTTCTTC,CASSNLAVGSSYNEQFF,.,TRBV19,TRBJ2-1,.
TGCAGCGTTGTGAGAGACAGTCAAGAGACCCAGTACTTC,CSVVRDSQETQYF,.,TRBV29-1,TRBJ2-5,.
TGTGCCGACTGGTACGAGCAGTACTTC,CADWYEQYF,.,TRBV5-4,TRBJ2-7,.
TGCGCCAGCAGCCCCACAGGGTTCACAGATACGCAGTATTTT,CASSPTGFTDTQYF,.,TRBV5-1,TRBJ2-3,.
TGTGCCAGCAGTGCCATTTCCCTTGGCACAGATACGCAGTATTTT,CASSAISLGTDTQYF,.,TRBV6-5,TRBJ2-3,.
TGTGCCAGCAGTGTGGAAGAGACCCAGTACTTC,CASSVEETQYF,.,TRBV2,TRBJ2-5,.
TGCAGCGTTGAAGGCCAGGGGGTGGATACGCAGTATTTT,CSVEGQGVDTQYF,.,TRBV29-1,TRBJ2-3,TRBD1
TGTGCCAGCAGCGTAGCTACTTGGGGGGAGCAGTACTTC,CASSVATWGEQYF,.,TRBV9,TRBJ2-7,.
TGTGCCAGCTCACCAAGGGACAGGAACACTGAAGCTTTCTTT,CASSPRDRNTEAFF,.,TRBV18,TRBJ1-1,TRBD1